The clone carrying this TCR beta chain came up many times. The data stem from a study of regulatory T cells in long-lasting Graves disease. Relying on iRepertoire HTBI primers and Arm-PCR of CDR3 regions, the team built TCR beta libraries. MiXCR was run by TCRdb on the multiplex PCR reads, yielding one entry per CDR3 protein. The sample has 450,000 to 600,000 distinct CDR3 sequences, roughly 13% seen once. The time point here: newly diagnosed GD, antithyroid drugs for less than 3 months. TCR sequences were obtained from RNA taken from PBMCs. EDTA tubes received about 10 milliliters of collected peripheral blood. V shed 4 bases and J 2 bases; nucleotides not matched to a gene: 7. The CDR3 contains 15 residues. Per germline, CDR1 PRHDT and CDR2 FYEKMQ (reference sequence). These same records also appear under a second study, on T cells in Graves' hyperthyroidism and ophthalmopathy.

The receptor's source is a man aged 30-40 years with Graves disease. The gene calls are TRBV13 and TRBJ2-7, with 8 nucleotides matching TRBD1. The source material was peripheral blood mononuclear cells (PBMCs), sampled at new diagnosis, from a patient treated with antithyroid drugs. CDR3 in amino acids: CASSSRDRFAYEQYF. The CDR3 DNA is TGTGCCAGCAGCTCGCGGGACAGGTTCGCCTACGAGCAGTACTTC.